Listed below are T cell receptor beta chains from one sample, sequenced in a study of blood T cell repertoires in COVID-19. Using immunoSEQ multiplex PCR, the repertoire was profiled, and TCRdb retains in-frame clones only, with some absent. The sample yields 90,000 or so clones, approximately 85% seen once. Material: peripheral blood. Receptor source: a man aged 45-60 years with active COVID-19. The conserved cysteine and the conserved F or W are not part of the CDR3 here. The order of the fields is J gene, V gene, CDR3 protein.

j_call: TRBJ2-3; v_call: TRBV2; cdr3_aa: ASSERQARTDTQY
j_call: TRBJ2-3; v_call: TRBV13; cdr3_aa: ASTSAGGHTDTQY
j_call: TRBJ1-2; v_call: TRBV7-8; cdr3_aa: ASSLDRASNYGYT
j_call: TRBJ1-1; v_call: TRBV4-3; cdr3_aa: ASSQIGSTEAF
j_call: TRBJ2-7; v_call: TRBV7-2; cdr3_aa: ASSSNRGLGYEQY
j_call: TRBJ2-7; v_call: TRBV23-1; cdr3_aa: ASSHYVGTFSYEQY
j_call: TRBJ1-2; v_call: TRBV2; cdr3_aa: ASRGGGTDYGYT
j_call: TRBJ1-1; v_call: TRBV5-4; cdr3_aa: ASSLEGATF
j_call: TRBJ2-4; v_call: TRBV4-2; cdr3_aa: ASSQSRENIQY
j_call: TRBJ2-1; v_call: TRBV19; cdr3_aa: ASTPGSGGRDEQF
j_call: TRBJ1-2; v_call: TRBV3-1/TRBV3-2; cdr3_aa: ASSQDLSFYGYT
j_call: TRBJ2-1; v_call: TRBV4-3; cdr3_aa: ASSPQAGSPYNEQF
j_call: TRBJ2-3; v_call: TRBV30; cdr3_aa: ASQRGSTDTQY
j_call: TRBJ2-2; v_call: TRBV5-4; cdr3_aa: ASSAKTGGPGELF
j_call: TRBJ1-2; v_call: TRBV6-5; cdr3_aa: ASSLGEGLRGYT
j_call: TRBJ2-4; v_call: TRBV28; cdr3_aa: ASSLKGGTSLQY
j_call: TRBJ2-1; v_call: TRBV5-4; cdr3_aa: ASSAGLAVNEQF
j_call: TRBJ1-2; v_call: TRBV29-1; cdr3_aa: SGTTGDYGYT
j_call: TRBJ1-2; v_call: TRBV2; cdr3_aa: ASSPGGEGISYGYT
j_call: TRBJ2-2; v_call: TRBV3-1/TRBV3-2; cdr3_aa: ASSQDQSGWVGELF
j_call: TRBJ1-1; v_call: TRBV9; cdr3_aa: ASSAVPGGGSTEAF
j_call: TRBJ2-1; v_call: TRBV10-3; cdr3_aa: AISEQGQGYNEQF
j_call: TRBJ2-7; v_call: TRBV6-6; cdr3_aa: ASSYGRNYEQY
j_call: TRBJ2-1; v_call: TRBV2; cdr3_aa: ARGLRLAGNNEQF
j_call: TRBJ2-1; v_call: TRBV9; cdr3_aa: ASSEGLIYNEQF
j_call: TRBJ2-7; v_call: TRBV5-1; cdr3_aa: ASSPQGQPYEQY
j_call: TRBJ2-7; v_call: TRBV5-4; cdr3_aa: ASRKQGDAYEQY
j_call: TRBJ2-1; v_call: TRBV19; cdr3_aa: ASSMAGGPKEQF
j_call: TRBJ2-3; v_call: TRBV2; cdr3_aa: ASSEYRQGGADTQY
j_call: TRBJ1-6; v_call: TRBV2; cdr3_aa: ASSARGLQNSPLH
j_call: TRBJ1-1; v_call: TRBV5-1; cdr3_aa: ASSSTGGPPEAF
j_call: TRBJ2-7; v_call: TRBV6-5; cdr3_aa: ASRTSGGIGLEQY
j_call: TRBJ1-3; v_call: TRBV9; cdr3_aa: ASSVRAGARPGNTIY
j_call: TRBJ2-3; v_call: TRBV30; cdr3_aa: AWSKERGDTDTQY
j_call: TRBJ2-1; v_call: TRBV9; cdr3_aa: ASSVVGQGSSYNEQF
j_call: TRBJ2-7; v_call: TRBV5-4; cdr3_aa: ASSDPRGGTYEQY
j_call: TRBJ1-1; v_call: TRBV12-5; cdr3_aa: ASGRGLANTEAF
j_call: TRBJ2-5; v_call: TRBV14; cdr3_aa: ASSPTGGLGQETQY
j_call: TRBJ2-3; v_call: TRBV7-3; cdr3_aa: ASSAPRGSGSRDTQY
j_call: TRBJ2-5; v_call: TRBV28; cdr3_aa: ASSHQDYQETQY
j_call: TRBJ1-3; v_call: TRBV7-2; cdr3_aa: ASSLEVTVGNTIY
j_call: TRBJ1-2; v_call: TRBV29-1; cdr3_aa: SVEGQIYGYT
j_call: TRBJ2-4; v_call: TRBV7-6; cdr3_aa: ASSPRTGDAKNIQY
j_call: TRBJ2-7; v_call: TRBV29-1; cdr3_aa: SVGLLGGEQY
j_call: TRBJ2-7; v_call: TRBV5-1; cdr3_aa: ASTHTGGISSYEQY
j_call: TRBJ1-4; v_call: TRBV15; cdr3_aa: ATSSGQNLEKLF